The rows below give T cell receptor beta chains drawn from one sample of a study of identical twins. Each CDR3 protein is one row after TCRdb ran MiXCR on the 5' RACE reads. The sample records about 660,000 distinct CDR3 sequences, under 9% being singletons. These sequences were also reported in another study, on yellow fever vaccine responses in identical twins.

The material sequenced was PBMCs. The receptor source for this set is a woman aged 18-35 years in good health. The CDR3 runs from the conserved cysteine through the conserved F or W. A D gene is named only where the DNA matches it firmly. Clone size, where shown, is once, few, many, or a class for clones that have expanded.

d_call: TRBD2; clone_size: few; v_call: TRBV20-1; j_call: TRBJ2-7; cdr3_nt: TGCAGTGCTAGATCAGCGGGGGCCTACGAGCAGTACTTC; cdr3_aa: CSARSAGAYEQYF
d_call: NA; clone_size: few; v_call: TRBV3-1; j_call: TRBJ2-1; cdr3_nt: TGTGCCAGCAGCGCGGACGGAAACTACTACAATGAGCAGTTCTTC; cdr3_aa: CASSADGNYYNEQFF
d_call: NA; clone_size: few; v_call: TRBV21-1; j_call: TRBJ2-7; cdr3_nt: TGTGCCAGCAGCAAAGCGGTGAAGAGGGACATCGACTCCTACGAGCAGTACTTC; cdr3_aa: CASSKAVKRDIDSYEQYF
d_call: TRBD1; clone_size: few; v_call: TRBV20-1; j_call: TRBJ2-1; cdr3_nt: TGCAGTGCCTTAGACGGACAGGGGTACAACAATGAGCAGTTCTTC; cdr3_aa: CSALDGQGYNNEQFF
d_call: TRBD2; clone_size: many; v_call: TRBV20-1; j_call: TRBJ2-1; cdr3_nt: TGCAGTGCCGAAACTAGCGGGAGATACAATGAGCAGTTCTTC; cdr3_aa: CSAETSGRYNEQFF
d_call: TRBD1; clone_size: few; v_call: TRBV29-1; j_call: TRBJ2-7; cdr3_nt: TGCAGCGTCCCGGGACAGGACTACGAGCAGTACTTC; cdr3_aa: CSVPGQDYEQYF
d_call: NA; clone_size: NA; v_call: TRBV3-1; j_call: TRBJ1-5; cdr3_nt: TGTGCCAGCAGCCAAGGGCAGGCTCAGCCCCAGCATTTT; cdr3_aa: CASSQGQAQPQHF
d_call: TRBD1; clone_size: many; v_call: TRBV29-1; j_call: TRBJ2-7; cdr3_nt: TGCAGCGTTCGGACAGGCTACGAGCAGTACTTC; cdr3_aa: CSVRTGYEQYF
d_call: NA; clone_size: many; v_call: TRBV29-1; j_call: TRBJ2-3; cdr3_nt: TGCAGCGTCTCCACTAGGTTAACAGATACGCAGTATTTT; cdr3_aa: CSVSTRLTDTQYF
d_call: NA; clone_size: few; v_call: TRBV6-2/TRBV6-3; j_call: TRBJ1-2; cdr3_nt: TGTGCCAGCGGCCTGAGTCGGAATGGCTACACCTTC; cdr3_aa: CASGLSRNGYTF
d_call: TRBD2; clone_size: many; v_call: TRBV7-9; j_call: TRBJ2-5; cdr3_nt: TGTGCCAGCAGCTCGACTAGCATCCAAGAGACCCAGTACTTC; cdr3_aa: CASSSTSIQETQYF
d_call: NA; clone_size: few; v_call: TRBV21-1; j_call: TRBJ2-1; cdr3_nt: TGTGCCAGCAGCCCAGGTGAGGGGAACAATGAGCAGTTCTTC; cdr3_aa: CASSPGEGNNEQFF
d_call: TRBD1; clone_size: few; v_call: TRBV10-3; j_call: TRBJ2-1; cdr3_nt: TGTGCCATCAGGGGGACAGGGCTCGGCAATGAGCAGTTCTTC; cdr3_aa: CAIRGTGLGNEQFF
d_call: TRBD2; clone_size: NA; v_call: TRBV6-6; j_call: TRBJ2-2; cdr3_nt: TGTGCCAGCAGATCCGGGGGGACCGGGGAGCTGTTTTTT; cdr3_aa: CASRSGGTGELFF
d_call: NA; clone_size: few; v_call: TRBV6-1; j_call: TRBJ2-5; cdr3_nt: TGTGCCAGCAGGAGGCCGGCAGAAGAGACCCAGTACTTC; cdr3_aa: CASRRPAEETQYF
d_call: NA; clone_size: NA; v_call: TRBV10-3; j_call: TRBJ2-7; cdr3_nt: TGTGCCATCAGGAGTTCCTACGAGCAGTACTTC; cdr3_aa: CAIRSSYEQYF
d_call: NA; clone_size: NA; v_call: TRBV7-6; j_call: TRBJ2-2; cdr3_nt: TGTGCCAGCAGCTTAGTGCCGGGACACAACACCGGGGAGCTGTTTTTT; cdr3_aa: CASSLVPGHNTGELFF
d_call: NA; clone_size: few; v_call: TRBV7-2; j_call: TRBJ2-2; cdr3_nt: TGTGCCAGCAGCCCTCGACACCCGGGGAGCACCGGGGAGCTGTTTTTT; cdr3_aa: CASSPRHPGSTGELFF
d_call: TRBD1; clone_size: many; v_call: TRBV7-2; j_call: TRBJ2-7; cdr3_nt: TGTGCCAGCAGCTCCGATATAGGGACAGTTATATACGAGCAGTACTTC; cdr3_aa: CASSSDIGTVIYEQYF
d_call: TRBD2; clone_size: NA; v_call: TRBV11-1; j_call: TRBJ2-1; cdr3_nt: TGTGCCAGCAGCTTAGCAGGCACTAGCGGGGGGGCCCTAAATGAGCAGTTCTTC; cdr3_aa: CASSLAGTSGGALNEQFF
d_call: NA; clone_size: few; v_call: TRBV28; j_call: TRBJ1-2; cdr3_nt: TGTGCCAGCAGTTTAGGACCCGAGAACAGGGCACACCTCTTTGACTATGGCTACACCTTC; cdr3_aa: CASSLGPENRAHLFDYGYTF
d_call: NA; clone_size: few; v_call: TRBV6-1; j_call: TRBJ2-5; cdr3_nt: TGTGCCAGCAGCCGCGCGGGGAGCTCACAAGGGGGGGGGACCCAGTACTTC; cdr3_aa: CASSRAGSSQGGGTQYF
d_call: NA; clone_size: few; v_call: TRBV4-3; j_call: TRBJ2-6; cdr3_nt: TGCGCCAGCAGCCAAGATGGGGGCGCAGCTGGGGCCAACGTCCTGACTTTC; cdr3_aa: CASSQDGGAAGANVLTF
d_call: NA; clone_size: many; v_call: TRBV27; j_call: TRBJ2-1; cdr3_nt: TGTGCCAGTGGGGCGTCACCCTATGCCTACAATGAGCAGTTCTTC; cdr3_aa: CASGASPYAYNEQFF
d_call: TRBD2; clone_size: many; v_call: TRBV6-5; j_call: TRBJ2-3; cdr3_nt: TGTGCCAGCAGCCGCCCATCTAGCGGCTCTTACACAGATACGCAGTATTTT; cdr3_aa: CASSRPSSGSYTDTQYF
d_call: NA; clone_size: NA; v_call: TRBV3-1; j_call: TRBJ2-1; cdr3_nt: TGTGCCAGCAGCCAAGATTTCCTACAGGAAGACTACAATGAGCAGTTCTTC; cdr3_aa: CASSQDFLQEDYNEQFF
d_call: NA; clone_size: NA; v_call: TRBV6-1; j_call: TRBJ1-1; cdr3_nt: TGTGCCAGCACAGGGCCGAACACTGAAGCTTTCTTT; cdr3_aa: CASTGPNTEAFF
d_call: NA; clone_size: NA; v_call: TRBV29-1; j_call: TRBJ2-7; cdr3_nt: TGCAGCGTTGATTCCGGAAAGGCGGATGAGCAGTACTTC; cdr3_aa: CSVDSGKADEQYF
d_call: NA; clone_size: NA; v_call: TRBV6-6; j_call: TRBJ1-3; cdr3_nt: TGTGCCAGCAGACACACGACTGGAAACACCATATATTTT; cdr3_aa: CASRHTTGNTIYF
d_call: NA; clone_size: many; v_call: TRBV7-8; j_call: TRBJ1-2; cdr3_nt: TGTGCCAGCAGCTTAGGGGGATCTGGCGGCTACACCTTC; cdr3_aa: CASSLGGSGGYTF
d_call: TRBD2; clone_size: NA; v_call: TRBV27; j_call: TRBJ2-1; cdr3_nt: TGTGCCAGCAGTCCCTCCGCGGGGGAGTCCTACAATGAGCAGTTCTTC; cdr3_aa: CASSPSAGESYNEQFF
d_call: NA; clone_size: many; v_call: TRBV12-3/TRBV12-4; j_call: TRBJ2-3; cdr3_nt: TGTGCCAGCAGCTTGTTGTCAGGAGTTGGAGATACGCAGTATTTT; cdr3_aa: CASSLLSGVGDTQYF
d_call: NA; clone_size: NA; v_call: TRBV20-1; j_call: TRBJ2-1; cdr3_nt: TGCAGTGCTCGCCCTCGGGACCTCTACAATGAGCAGTTCTTC; cdr3_aa: CSARPRDLYNEQFF
d_call: TRBD1; clone_size: few; v_call: TRBV20-1; j_call: TRBJ1-5; cdr3_nt: TGCAGTGCTAGAGAGGGACAGCCCAATCAGCCCCAGCATTTT; cdr3_aa: CSAREGQPNQPQHF
d_call: TRBD1; clone_size: NA; v_call: TRBV20-1; j_call: TRBJ2-7; cdr3_nt: TGCAGTGCTAGAGATCTAGGGTCCTACAACCCGGACAGGTTAAACTTC; cdr3_aa: CSARDLGSYNPDRLNF
d_call: NA; clone_size: few; v_call: TRBV7-9; j_call: TRBJ2-3; cdr3_nt: TGTGCCAGCAGCAGCAGGGGAGGGGCCGGATTGGGCACAGATACGCAGTATTTT; cdr3_aa: CASSSRGGAGLGTDTQYF
d_call: TRBD1; clone_size: many; v_call: TRBV29-1; j_call: TRBJ2-1; cdr3_nt: TGCAGCGTTGAGACAGGGGTCTACAATGAGCAGTTCTTC; cdr3_aa: CSVETGVYNEQFF
d_call: TRBD2; clone_size: few; v_call: TRBV5-1; j_call: TRBJ2-7; cdr3_nt: TGCGCCAGCAGCAACACGGGGGGGTCGGGGCAGTACTTC; cdr3_aa: CASSNTGGSGQYF
d_call: NA; clone_size: few; v_call: TRBV6-1; j_call: TRBJ2-1; cdr3_nt: TGTGCCAGCACCGGCCTTGGGGGAAGACCCAATGAGCAGTTCTTC; cdr3_aa: CASTGLGGRPNEQFF
d_call: NA; clone_size: NA; v_call: TRBV7-9; j_call: TRBJ1-5; cdr3_nt: TGTGCCAGCAGCTCCCTGTTGGAAGGCTCTAGCAATCAGCCCCAGCATTTT; cdr3_aa: CASSSLLEGSSNQPQHF
d_call: TRBD2; clone_size: NA; v_call: TRBV4-2; j_call: TRBJ2-2; cdr3_nt: TGTGCCAGCAGCCAATGGACTACGGGACTACTAACTGGACGGGAGCTGTTTTTT; cdr3_aa: CASSQWTTGLLTGRELFF
d_call: NA; clone_size: NA; v_call: TRBV3-1; j_call: TRBJ2-3; cdr3_nt: TGTGCCAGCAGCCAAGGGCTCGATACGCAGTATTTT; cdr3_aa: CASSQGLDTQYF
d_call: NA; clone_size: many; v_call: TRBV20-1; j_call: TRBJ1-5; cdr3_nt: TGCAGTGCTAGAGATGCCAGGGAGAATCAGCCCCAGCATTTT; cdr3_aa: CSARDARENQPQHF
d_call: NA; clone_size: NA; v_call: TRBV7-9; j_call: TRBJ1-1; cdr3_nt: TGTGCCAGCAGCTCCCTAGGGCAGAACACTGAAGCTTTCTTT; cdr3_aa: CASSSLGQNTEAFF
d_call: TRBD2; clone_size: NA; v_call: TRBV4-1; j_call: TRBJ2-1; cdr3_nt: TGCGCCAGCGCTCTAGCGGGGGCCGACAATGAGCAGTTCTTC; cdr3_aa: CASALAGADNEQFF
d_call: TRBD2; clone_size: few; v_call: TRBV27; j_call: TRBJ2-7; cdr3_nt: TGTGCCAGCAGTCCTAACCCGACTAGCGGGGGCTTGTACGAGCAGTACTTC; cdr3_aa: CASSPNPTSGGLYEQYF
d_call: TRBD2; clone_size: NA; v_call: TRBV5-5; j_call: TRBJ2-3; cdr3_nt: TGTGCCAGCAGCTTGGAAGGACTAGAGGGGGATACGCAGTATTTT; cdr3_aa: CASSLEGLEGDTQYF
d_call: NA; clone_size: few; v_call: TRBV5-1; j_call: TRBJ2-1; cdr3_nt: TGCGCCAGCAGCTTGCCGGGGGCGGCCGCAAGCTCCTACAATGAGCAGTTCTTC; cdr3_aa: CASSLPGAAASSYNEQFF
d_call: NA; clone_size: many; v_call: TRBV7-9; j_call: TRBJ2-6; cdr3_nt: TGTGCCAGCAGCTCAACAACAGGTGCAGGGGCCAACGTCCTGACTTTC; cdr3_aa: CASSSTTGAGANVLTF
d_call: TRBD1; clone_size: many; v_call: TRBV6-1; j_call: TRBJ1-2; cdr3_nt: TGTGCCAGCAGTCTCACAGGGGGCGAGAACTATGGCTACACCTTC; cdr3_aa: CASSLTGGENYGYTF
d_call: NA; clone_size: few; v_call: TRBV20-1; j_call: TRBJ2-7; cdr3_nt: TGCAGTGCTAGAATCTCGCAGATTGCGTACGAGCAGTACTTC; cdr3_aa: CSARISQIAYEQYF
d_call: TRBD1; clone_size: many; v_call: TRBV10-2; j_call: TRBJ2-7; cdr3_nt: TGCGCCAGCAGTGGGGGGACAGTTCTCGTCGAGCAGTACTTC; cdr3_aa: CASSGGTVLVEQYF
d_call: NA; clone_size: few; v_call: TRBV6-1; j_call: TRBJ2-3; cdr3_nt: TGTGCCAGCAGTGAAAACCCGCGAGATACGCAGTATTTT; cdr3_aa: CASSENPRDTQYF
d_call: NA; clone_size: few; v_call: TRBV27; j_call: TRBJ2-1; cdr3_nt: TGTGCCAGCAGTTTATCGGATCCACGGAATGAGCAGTTCTTC; cdr3_aa: CASSLSDPRNEQFF
d_call: NA; clone_size: few; v_call: TRBV7-9; j_call: TRBJ2-2; cdr3_nt: TGTGCCAGCAGCAACTCTGGGGCGACCGGGGAGCTGTTTTTT; cdr3_aa: CASSNSGATGELFF
d_call: TRBD1; clone_size: many; v_call: TRBV5-1; j_call: TRBJ1-1; cdr3_nt: TGCGCCAGCAGCCTCAGACAGACAGGGCCGAACACTGAAGCTTTCTTT; cdr3_aa: CASSLRQTGPNTEAFF
d_call: NA; clone_size: many; v_call: TRBV4-3; j_call: TRBJ1-1; cdr3_nt: TGCGCCAGCAGCCAAGAAGGGCCGAGGTATTCTGAAGCTTTCTTT; cdr3_aa: CASSQEGPRYSEAFF
d_call: NA; clone_size: many; v_call: TRBV5-1; j_call: TRBJ1-2; cdr3_nt: TGCGCCAGCAGCTACGCCGAGGACAGCTATGGCTACACCTTC; cdr3_aa: CASSYAEDSYGYTF
d_call: NA; clone_size: few; v_call: TRBV9; j_call: TRBJ1-2; cdr3_nt: TGTGCCAGCAGCGAGCCGGGCAGGGCTGGTGGCTACACCTTC; cdr3_aa: CASSEPGRAGGYTF
d_call: TRBD1; clone_size: many; v_call: TRBV9; j_call: TRBJ1-5; cdr3_nt: TGTGCCAGCAGCGTAGGGACAGGGGGGAATCAGCCCCAGCATTTT; cdr3_aa: CASSVGTGGNQPQHF